Described below is a single T cell receptor beta chain sequence and its context. This sample is part of a study of blood T cell repertoires in COVID-19. About the study: Samples taken during acute and convalescent COVID-19 were collected in the United States, Italy and Spain. Sources were T cells, B-cell-depleted T cells, or PBMCs; the material itself was cDNA or gDNA.

The CDR3 sequence is 14 residues long. Germline V gene data show CDR1 as SGHDT and CDR2 as YYEEEE. V lost 3 bases to trimming and J lost 3 bases, with 12 bases between them. Seattle patients were enrolled during active infection and followed longitudinally. In the study's own analysis: Amplification from reference gene primers served as the basis for estimated nucleated cell counts. Clones were sequenced by immunoSEQ multiplex PCR, and TCRdb holds only the in-frame ones, with some missing. V and J calls and clone size are copied from that table; D and trimming were computed from the DNA. The sample lists under 250,000 clones, approximately 90% occurring once.

The rearrangement links TRBV5-6 to TRBJ1-2, with D hard to call. This TCR derives from a man aged 50-59 years with COVID-19, enrolled during active disease. Material: peripheral blood. The CDR3 spells CASSSLTVDYGYTF. The CDR3, as DNA: TGTGCCAGCAGCTCATTAACAGTAGACTATGGCTACACCTTC.